This TCR beta chain was identified during a study of T cell responses to AZD1222 COVID-19 vaccine (dated by TCRdb to the early 2020s). Concerning the study at large: AZD1222 recipients whose second dose came at about 4 weeks and those whose second dose came at about 12 weeks were combined into one group, since spike-specific TCR depth and breadth did not differ between the two schedules. A total of approximately 240 trial participants underwent TCR sequencing, of whom about 200 had received two doses of AZD1222 and 26 had received two doses of the MenACWY control vaccine. Trial participants were enrolled by age into subgroups of 18-55, 56-69 and 70-plus years, and 148, 28 and 57 TCR-sequenced participants, respectively, were included in these subgroups.

This clone has a single count. The clone's antigen remains unknown. It has no much larger one-base neighbor in the sample; base qualities were not kept. Sequences SGHRS (CDR1) and YFSETQ (CDR2) are obtained from the germline V gene. Trimming leaves V shorter by 4 bases and J shorter by 7 bases, with the junction holding 13 bases beyond the gene matches. The CDR3, cysteine through phenylalanine, is 15 amino acids long. CDR3 DNA only is kept here, 45 bases in frame from base 1. Overall study results and their limits: Epitopes outside the regions mutated in the B.1.351 and B.1.1.7 variants were reportedly recognized by nearly half of the unique spike-specific TCRs. Only five to seven AZD1222 recipients were SARS-CoV-2 seropositive at baseline, limiting conclusions about previously exposed vaccinees. Vaccine-associated CD4 TCRs spanned the whole spike protein, with dominant responses in regions 160-218 and 743-854. In the small 56-69-year group, the increase in depth fell short of significance, most likely because of low power. Because no day 14 peak-response samples were available, the repertoires could be characterized only after the peak T cell response. Spike-specific TCR breadth and depth rose significantly after two AZD1222 doses compared with day 0 and with MenACWY recipients. Participants were mostly white British and included more females than males, and it was suggested by the authors that clonal diversity may have been underestimated.

The CDR3 regions of human TCRbeta chains were subjected to immunosequencing. The authors' analysis ran thus. TCRs in the repertoires were matched against a reference library of SARS-CoV-2-specific TCRs that had been generated with the MIRA antigen-specificity platform. Breadth was defined as the fraction of unique TCRs that were SARS-CoV-2-associated, and depth was defined as the fraction of total T cells that were SARS-CoV-2-associated. Using the MIRA data, each spike-specific TCR was mapped to the spike region that the TCR reacts to and placed in a CD4 or CD8 class. Log10-transformed breadth and depth values were compared by one-way ANOVA with Sidak's multiple comparisons tests. TCRdb obtained this table from immuneACCESS and retained in-frame rearrangements with V and J assigned. These tables miss some clones; where compared with another copy, unresolved V genes account for less than half of the shortfall, and the remainder is unexplained. V and J calls and clone size come straight from that table; D and trimming were deduced from the DNA. This sample gives 100,000 to 150,000 clones in total; 89% of them show up just once. Under 5% of the sample comes from the top ten.

This sample's time point label indicates: baseline before first vaccination. Vaccinee samples came from UK trials COV001 and COV002, including a single-blind randomized controlled phase 2/3 trial of AZD1222 (ChAdOx1 nCoV-19) in healthy adults. Trial participant PBMC samples were collected at day 0 and day 28 after the second dose for TCRbeta chain sequencing. Sequences were derived from peripheral blood, sampled on day 0 of AZD1222 vaccination. The V and J segments used are TRBV5-1 and TRBJ2-7; TRBD1 lines up with 8 middle nucleotides. This TCR derives from an adult in good health. Read as DNA, the sequence is TGCGCCAGCAGCAGCCTAACTGGACAGGGAGGTGAGCAGTACTTC. This translates into CASSSLTGQGGEQYF.